Below are 9 T cell receptor beta chains sequenced from a single sample in a study of graft-versus-host responses after intestinal transplantation. Their specific antigens are unknown. Profiling relied on immunoSEQ multiplex PCR, and the TCRdb table lists in-frame clones only, not all of them. The repertoire consists of fewer than 50,000 clones, with 84% occurring once and the leading ten covering less than 0.55%. The specimen comprised unstimulated CD4+ T cells sorted from spleen or lymph node cells, sampled before transplant. These receptor sequences come from a human donor who was the organ donor for an intestinal transplant.

V usage is TRBV2 and J usage is TRBJ2-1; D gene unclear. V was trimmed by 4 bases and J by 1 base, leaving 8 bases between them. Germline CDR1 is SNHLY and CDR2 is FYNNEI. The CDR3 has 14 amino acids. CDR3 in amino acids: CASSVLESYNEQFF. Written as DNA, the CDR3 is TGTGCCAGCAGTGTTCTGGAATCCTACAATGAGCAGTTCTTC. The variable domain in full, completed from reference TRBV2 and TRBJ2-1, reads EPEVTQTPSHQVTQMGQEVILRCVPISNHLYFYWYRQILGQKVEFLVSFYNNEISEKSEIFDDQFSVERPDGSNFTLKIRSTKLEDSAMYFCASSVLESYNEQFFGPGTRLTVL.

The gene calls are TRBV5-1 and TRBJ2-5; tentatively, D is TRBD2 (5 bases). CDR3 length: 15 residues. Trimming removed 0 bases at V and 1 base at J, with 10 bases between. Germline V gene sequence: CDR1 SGHRS, CDR2 YFSETQ. The CDR3 protein is CASSLDGRVQETQYF. The CDR3 region has the DNA TGCGCCAGCAGCTTGGACGGGCGGGTCCAAGAGACCCAGTACTTC.

This clone was seen only a few times. Other DNA sequences of this sample code for an identical CDR3. The CDR3 DNA follows: TGTGCCAGTACTAGCGGGAGCTACGAGCAGTACTTC. Its protein is CASTSGSYEQYF. This chain links TRBV19 with TRBJ2-7; 10 bases match TRBD2. This CDR3 region has 12 residues. Germline V gene lookup returns CDR1 LNHDA and CDR2 SQIVND (reference sequence). V was clipped by 7 bases and J by 3 bases; unmatched bases: 0.

This clone was seen a handful of times. V gene TRBV21-1 combines with J gene TRBJ1-5; the table assigns TRBD1, which was not confirmed against the DNA. TRBV21-1 is assigned pseudogene status. The length of the CDR3 is 15 residues. In nucleotides, the CDR3 is TGTGCCAGCAGCAGCGAGGACAGGGCGGGAAAGCCCCAGCATTTT. It yields the protein CASSSEDRAGKPQHF.

The V and J genes are TRBV12-2 and TRBJ2-2; the table's D call, TRBD2, was not checked against the DNA. TRBV12-2 is a pseudogene. The CDR3 contains 22 residues. The CDR3 loop reads CASRLESQRNDLAGADTGELFF. The CDR3, as DNA: TGTGCAAGTCGCTTAGAGTCCCAAAGAAATGATTTAGCGGGAGCCGACACCGGGGAGCTGTTTTTT.

The gene calls are TRBV5-1 and TRBJ2-2; TRBD2 agrees at 9 bases. CDR3 length: 15 amino acids. The V gene's germline CDR1 is SGHRS and CDR2 YFSETQ. The V and J ends lost 0 bases and 5 bases, in that order; junction bases with no gene match: 2. CDR3 nucleotide sequence: TGCGCCAGCAGCTTGGGTACTAGCGGGACCGGGGAGCTGTTTTTT. It yields the protein CASSLGTSGTGELFF.

The gene calls are TRBV7-2 and TRBJ2-5; no clear D gene. CDR3 length: 17 residues. The germline V gene has CDR1 SGHTA and CDR2 FQGNSA. V was clipped by 1 base and J by 4 bases, with 19 bases between them. The CDR3 sequence: CASSLGGMELRAETQYF. CDR3 sequence (DNA): TGTGCCAGCAGCTTAGGGGGTATGGAACTCCGGGCAGAGACCCAGTACTTC.

The V gene is TRBV5-6, the J gene TRBJ1-2; a weak D match, TRBD1 (5 bases). The CDR3 covers 15 residues. CDR1 is SGHDT and CDR2 is YYEEEE in the germline V gene. Trimming removed 0 bases from V and 3 bases from J, with 12 bases in between. The CDR3 bases are TGTGCCAGCAGCTTGGCCGTTGGCAGGGACTATGGCTACACCTTC. Amino acid sequence: CASSLAVGRDYGYTF. Looking up the rest from reference TRBV5-6 and TRBJ1-2 gives the full variable domain: DAGVTQSPTHLIKTRGQQVTLRCSPKSGHDTVSWYQQALGQGPQFIFQYYEEEERQRGNFPDRFSGHQFPNYSSELNVNALLLGDSALYLCASSLAVGRDYGYTFGSGTRLTVV.

A few counts support this clone. The V and J genes are TRBV6-1 and TRBJ2-3; 8 positions agree with TRBD2. Germline V gene data show CDR1 as MNHNS and CDR2 as SASEGT. The CDR3 spans 14 residues. The J segment lost 2 bases and the V segment lost 6 bases, leaving 4 bases of the junction unmatched. CDR3 coding DNA: TGTGCCAGCAGGCGGGGGGCCACCACAGATACGCAGTATTTT. It is translated as CASRRGATTDTQYF.